The 29 T cell receptor beta chains below come from one sample, sequenced in a study of blood T cell repertoires in COVID-19. Generated by immunoSEQ multiplex PCR, the TCRdb table keeps only in-frame clones and is missing some. This sample has around 200,000 clones; about nine tenths occur once, and the top ten carry under 13%. The specimen was PBMCs or T cells enriched from blood (not recorded which). The receptors here all came from a man younger than 35 with acute COVID-19.

This clone was recorded a few times. The chain links TRBV2 to TRBJ1-1; D is unresolved. Trimming cost V 8 bases and J 1 base, with 11 bases left between them. Germline CDR1 reads SNHLY; CDR2 reads FYNNEI. This CDR3 is built from 13 residues. CDR3: CASEADWNTEAFF. The CDR3 DNA is TGTGCCAGCGAAGCGGACTGGAACACTGAAGCTTTCTTT.

This rearrangement joins TRBV5-4 to TRBJ2-7; 11 positions match TRBD2. The length of the CDR3 is 14 residues. V lost 2 bases to trimming and J lost 6 bases; unmatched junction nucleotides: 4. The germline V gene has CDR1 SGHNT and CDR2 YYREEE (reference sequence). CDR3 DNA: TGTGCCAGCAGCTTACTAGCGGGAGATGGCGAGCAGTACTTC. Its protein product is CASSLLAGDGEQYF.

V usage is TRBV28 and J usage is TRBJ1-3; D uncertain. V lost 5 bases, J lost 3 bases, and 11 bases lay in between. The CDR3 consists of 14 residues. Germline V gene sequence: CDR1 MDHEN, CDR2 SYDVKM. CDR3 residues: CASSVGRVGNTIYF. The DNA for the CDR3 is TGTGCCAGCAGTGTTGGGAGGGTTGGAAACACCATATATTTT.

The rearrangement joins TRBV7-9 to TRBJ2-7; 10 nucleotides line up with TRBD1. Germline loops: CDR1 SEHNR, CDR2 FQNEAQ (reference sequence). With 5 bases clipped from V and 2 bases from J, the junction kept 6 bases outside the gene matches. This CDR3 contains 15 residues. CDR3 sequence: CASSHQGQGTYEQYF. The DNA for the CDR3 is TGTGCCAGCAGCCACCAGGGACAGGGGACCTACGAGCAGTACTTC.

This clone was detected once. This chain joins TRBV13 and TRBJ2-7; 9 nucleotides line up with TRBD2. V lost 0 bases and J lost 3; bases outside the gene matches: 0. The CDR3 contains 14 residues. The germline CDR1 and CDR2 sequences are PRHDT and FYEKMQ (reference sequence). The chain's CDR3 is CASSLGTSGYEQYF. CDR3 DNA sequence: TGTGCCAGCAGCTTAGGGACTAGCGGCTACGAGCAGTACTTC.

This clone appeared once. This sequence joins TRBV7-2 and TRBJ2-3; D might be TRBD2 (5 bases). Trimming took off 5 bases at V and 4 bases at J, with 10 bases between the two ends. The CDR3 length is 13 residues. Germline values: CDR1 SGHTA, CDR2 FQGNSA. The CDR3 DNA reads TGTGCCAGCAGCCGATCTAGCCCAGATACGCAGTATTTT. Its protein product is CASSRSSPDTQYF.

The chain joins TRBV7-9 to TRBJ2-5; 7 positions agree with TRBD1. This CDR3 has 14 amino acids. V dropped 5 bases and J dropped 2; count of bases not matched to a gene: 5. Germline CDR1 is SEHNR and CDR2 is FQNEAQ (reference sequence). CDR3 nucleotide sequence: TGTGCCAGCAGCCAGGGGACAGTACAAGAGACCCAGTACTTC. This sequence encodes CASSQGTVQETQYF. The full variable domain, rest sourced from reference TRBV7-9 and TRBJ2-5, is DTGVSQNPRHKITKRGQNVTFRCDPISEHNRLYWYRQTLGQGPEFLTYFQNEAQLEKSRLLSDRFSAERPKGSFSTLEIQRTEQGDSAMYLCASSQGTVQETQYFGPGTRLLVL.

This chain links TRBV19 with TRBJ1-1, with D tentatively TRBD1 (5 bases). Trimming removed 8 bases from V and 3 bases from J, with 16 bases in between. There are 14 residues in the CDR3. Germline V gene sequence: CDR1 LNHDA, CDR2 SQIVND (reference sequence). Here the CDR3 DNA reads TGTGCCAGTTTCGCAGGGTCATTGTACACTGAAGCTTTCTTT. Amino acid sequence: CASFAGSLYTEAFF.

V is TRBV6-2 or TRBV6-3 and J is TRBJ1-5; D not certain. CDR1 and CDR2 from the germline V gene are MNHEY and SVGEGT. This CDR3 is built from 15 residues. Trimming left V 6 bases short and J 3 bases short, with 15 bases between. This chain's CDR3 is CASSVLQPINQPQHF. In nucleotides, the CDR3 is TGTGCCAGCAGCGTACTACAACCTATCAATCAGCCCCAGCATTTT.

The sample holds one count of this clone. The chain joins TRBV5-1 to TRBJ2-7, with 7 bases matching TRBD1. Looked up from germline, CDR1 is SGHRS and CDR2 is YFSETQ. Germline trimming cut 3 bases from V and 4 bases from J; bases unmatched to any gene: 7. The length of the CDR3 is 14 residues. CDR3 residues: CASSSRDRRYEQYF. The CDR3 DNA sequence: TGCGCCAGCAGCTCCCGGGACAGACGGTACGAGCAGTACTTC.

The V and J genes are TRBV19 and TRBJ2-4; 13 bases map to TRBD2. The CDR3 is made up of 14 amino acids. CDR1 and CDR2 from the germline V gene are LNHDA and SQIVND (reference sequence). The V segment lost 8 bases and the J segment 8 bases; nucleotides outside the gene matches: 6. The CDR3: CASGPGLAGYIQYF. The CDR3 DNA is TGTGCCAGTGGACCGGGACTAGCGGGATACATTCAGTACTTC.

The chain couples TRBV4-1 to TRBJ2-3, with D possibly being TRBD2 (5 bases). This CDR3 spans 16 amino acids. V lost 1 base, J lost 0 bases, and 11 bases lay in between. CDR1 is MGHRA and CDR2 is YSYEKL in the germline V gene. In nucleotides, the CDR3 is TGCGCCAGCAGCCAAGTCGCGGGTCCCAGCACAGATACGCAGTATTTT. It yields the protein CASSQVAGPSTDTQYF.

This rearrangement joins TRBV9 to TRBJ2-1; perhaps TRBD2 as D (6 bases). The germline CDR1 and CDR2 sequences are SGDLS and YYNGEE. The V end was cut by 1 base, the J end by 10 bases, with 18 bases between. CDR3 length: 15 residues. CDR3 nucleotide sequence: TGTGCCAGCAGCGTACTAGGATACGGTGGGGGGGAGCAGTTCTTC. The encoded protein is CASSVLGYGGGEQFF.

The rearrangement links TRBV30 to TRBJ2-1; D uncertain. Germline loops: CDR1 GTSNPN, CDR2 SVGIG (reference sequence). The germline V and J ends were trimmed by 2 bases and 5 bases, with 7 bases remaining between them. CDR3 length equals 12 residues. In nucleotides, the CDR3 is TGTGCCTGGAGTTCTACCGACAATGAGCAGTTCTTC. Translating gives CAWSSTDNEQFF.

The V call is TRBV28, the J call TRBJ1-2; D unclear. Germline CDR1 MDHEN, CDR2 SYDVKM. The CDR3 consists of 13 residues. The germline V and J ends were trimmed by 5 bases and 7 bases, with 14 bases remaining between them. The CDR3 reads CASSEFGGRGYTF. DNA for the CDR3: TGTGCCAGCAGTGAGTTTGGCGGCCGTGGCTACACCTTC.

This chain uses TRBV28 with TRBJ2-7; D may be TRBD1 (5 bases). V was pared by 2 bases and J by 0 bases, with 20 bases between. This CDR3 has 18 residues. Germline V gives CDR1 MDHEN, CDR2 SYDVKM. The CDR3 loop is CASSLPPSGQGLSYEQYF. CDR3 sequence (DNA): TGTGCCAGCAGTTTACCTCCATCAGGGCAGGGCCTCTCCTACGAGCAGTACTTC.

CDR3 sequence (DNA): TGTGCCAGCAGTCCCAATGGACTAGCGGGAGCTGACGAGCAGTACTTC. Encoded protein: CASSPNGLAGADEQYF. V and J are TRBV28 and TRBJ2-7; 13 bases are shared with TRBD2. CDR1 is MDHEN, CDR2 SYDVKM, per germline. The trim removed 5 bases at V and 5 bases at J, leaving 9 bases unmatched. The CDR3 is made up of 16 amino acids.

The chain combines TRBV16 with TRBJ1-1, with a weak D call TRBD1 (6 bases). Germline CDR1 KGHSY, CDR2 FQNENV. This CDR3 is 14 amino acids long. Trimming shortened V by 3 bases and J by 6 bases, and 14 bases separated the two germline ends. CDR3 in DNA: TGTGCCAGCAGCCAGTTGACAGGAGTCGCTGAAGCTTTCTTT. Translation: CASSQLTGVAEAFF. Drawing the rest from reference TRBV16 and TRBJ1-1, the complete variable domain is GEEVAQTPKHLVRGEGQKAKLYCAPIKGHSYVFWYQQVLKNEFKFLISFQNENVFDETGMPKERFSAKCLPNSPCSLEIQATKLEDSAVYFCASSQLTGVAEAFFGQGTRLTVV.

The rearrangement uses TRBV15 and TRBJ2-1, with 7 positions matching TRBD1. Looked up from germline, CDR1 is LNHNV and CDR2 is YYDKDF (reference sequence). Trimming took 0 bases from V and 6 from J; bases not matched to a gene: 8. CDR3 length equals 16 residues. This chain's CDR3 is CATSRDPLGQSNEQFF. In DNA form, the CDR3 reads TGTGCCACCAGCAGAGATCCCCTGGGACAGAGCAATGAGCAGTTCTTC.

This CDR3 is CASSGPTRMETPVAFF. As DNA, the CDR3 is TGTGCCAGCAGTGGGCCCACTAGAATGGAAACACCTGTGGCTTTCTTT. The chain couples TRBV6-7 to TRBJ1-1; D unresolved. TRBV6-7 is identified as an open reading frame with a role that is uncertain. V dropped 5 bases and J dropped 11 bases, with 27 bases sitting between them. CDR3 size: 16 residues.

The chain links TRBV7-9 to TRBJ2-1; possible D gene TRBD1, 6 bases. Trimming pared 5 bases from V and 8 bases from J, leaving 13 bases between. Germline values: CDR1 SEHNR, CDR2 FQNEAQ (reference sequence). The CDR3 spans 13 residues. The CDR3 bases are TGTGCCAGCAGCGCAACAGGGTTCTATGAGCAGTTCTTC. Encoded protein: CASSATGFYEQFF. The full variable domain, its missing parts supplied by reference TRBV7-9 and TRBJ2-1, is DTGVSQNPRHKITKRGQNVTFRCDPISEHNRLYWYRQTLGQGPEFLTYFQNEAQLEKSRLLSDRFSAERPKGSFSTLEIQRTEQGDSAMYLCASSATGFYEQFFGPGTRLTVL.

The J gene is TRBJ2-3, the V gene TRBV20-1; 13 nucleotides agree with TRBD2. The germline CDR1 and CDR2 sequences are DFQATT and SNEGSKA (reference sequence). The ends lost 3 bases at V and 4 bases at J; junction bases unmatched: 4. The CDR3 runs to 15 residues. The CDR3 protein is CSASTSGRAADTQYF. The CDR3, as DNA: TGCAGTGCTAGTACTAGCGGGAGGGCCGCAGATACGCAGTATTTT.

V usage is TRBV11-3 and J usage is TRBJ2-7; TRBD2 aligns across 9 bases. J was trimmed by 5 bases and V by 1 base; bases with no gene match: 3. CDR1 is SGHNT and CDR2 is YENEEA in the germline V gene. CDR3 length: 14 residues. CDR3: CASSLVPSGDEQYF. CDR3 DNA: TGTGCCAGCAGCTTAGTTCCTAGCGGGGACGAGCAGTACTTC.

V gene TRBV4-1 combines with J gene TRBJ1-3; 10 nucleotides line up with TRBD1. The CDR3 covers 16 residues. Germline V gene sequence: CDR1 MGHRA, CDR2 YSYEKL. V shed 1 base and J 4 bases; nucleotides not matched to a gene: 4. CDR3 in amino acids: CASSQGQGARGNTIYF. In DNA form, the CDR3 reads TGCGCCAGCAGCCAAGGACAGGGGGCGAGGGGAAACACCATATATTTT.

V usage is TRBV7-2 and J usage is TRBJ2-6; no firm D call. The V gene's germline CDR1 is SGHTA and CDR2 FQGNSA. V was trimmed by 1 base and J by 0 bases, leaving 7 bases between them. This CDR3 has 16 residues. This CDR3 is CASSLEFISGANVLTF. DNA for the CDR3: TGTGCCAGCAGCTTAGAATTCATCTCTGGGGCCAACGTCCTGACTTTC. The full variable domain, rest sourced from reference TRBV7-2 and TRBJ2-6, is GAGVSQSPSNKVTEKGKDVELRCDPISGHTALYWYRQSLGQGLEFLIYFQGNSAPDKSGLPSDRFSAERTGGSVSTLTIQRTQQEDSAVYLCASSLEFISGANVLTFGAGSRLTVL.

This chain uses TRBV6-5 with TRBJ1-4; no definite D call. Trimming took off 11 bases at V and 2 bases at J, with 15 bases between the two ends. Germline V gives CDR1 MNHEY, CDR2 SVGAGI. CDR3 length equals 14 residues. CDR3 amino acids: CAYATEVTNEKLFF. The CDR3 DNA reads TGTGCCTACGCAACCGAGGTGACTAATGAAAAACTGTTTTTT.

The chain is built from TRBV11-3 and TRBJ2-5, with TRBD1 as a possible D gene (5 bases). The CDR3 extends over 13 amino acids. Trimming took off 2 bases at V and 5 bases at J, with 9 bases between the two ends. Germline V gene sequence: CDR1 SGHNT, CDR2 YENEEA. The CDR3 bases are TGTGCCAGCAGCTTAACAGGAAGGGAGACCCAGTACTTC. This encodes CASSLTGRETQYF.

This chain joins TRBV19 and TRBJ2-7; a possible D gene is TRBD2 (5 bases). The CDR3 loop spans 13 amino acids. V was pared by 7 bases and J by 7 bases, with 17 bases between. CDR1 and CDR2 (germline): LNHDA, SQIVND (reference sequence). DNA for the CDR3: TGTGCCAGTACCACGGGGATCCATGGGGAGCAGTACTTC. It encodes CASTTGIHGEQYF. The whole variable domain, filled in from reference TRBV19 and TRBJ2-7, reads DGGITQSPKYLFRKEGQNVTLSCEQNLNHDAMYWYRQDPGQGLRLIYYSQIVNDFQKGDIAEGYSVSREKKESFPLTVTSAQKNPTAFYLCASTTGIHGEQYFGPGTRLTVT.

This chain joins TRBV24-1 and TRBJ1-5; no clear D gene. Trimming removed 11 bases from V and 2 bases from J, with 12 bases in between. Germline V gives CDR1 KGHDR, CDR2 SFDVKD. This CDR3 has 13 residues. In nucleotides, the CDR3 is TGTGCCATCCAGGAGGAAGGCAATCAGCCCCAGCATTTT. Residues: CAIQEEGNQPQHF.